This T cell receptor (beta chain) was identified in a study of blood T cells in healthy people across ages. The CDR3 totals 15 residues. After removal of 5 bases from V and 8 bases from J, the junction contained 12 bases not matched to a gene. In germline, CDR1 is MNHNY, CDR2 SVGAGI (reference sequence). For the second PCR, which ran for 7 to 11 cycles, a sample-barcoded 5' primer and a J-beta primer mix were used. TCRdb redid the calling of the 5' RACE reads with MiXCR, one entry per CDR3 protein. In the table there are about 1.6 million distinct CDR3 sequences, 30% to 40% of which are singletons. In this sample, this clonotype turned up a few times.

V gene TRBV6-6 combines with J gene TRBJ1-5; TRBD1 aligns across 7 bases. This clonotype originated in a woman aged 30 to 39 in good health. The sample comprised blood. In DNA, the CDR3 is TGTGCCAGCAGTGCGACAGGGAGGTTTGTTGAGCCCCAGCATTTT. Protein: CASSATGRFVEPQHF.